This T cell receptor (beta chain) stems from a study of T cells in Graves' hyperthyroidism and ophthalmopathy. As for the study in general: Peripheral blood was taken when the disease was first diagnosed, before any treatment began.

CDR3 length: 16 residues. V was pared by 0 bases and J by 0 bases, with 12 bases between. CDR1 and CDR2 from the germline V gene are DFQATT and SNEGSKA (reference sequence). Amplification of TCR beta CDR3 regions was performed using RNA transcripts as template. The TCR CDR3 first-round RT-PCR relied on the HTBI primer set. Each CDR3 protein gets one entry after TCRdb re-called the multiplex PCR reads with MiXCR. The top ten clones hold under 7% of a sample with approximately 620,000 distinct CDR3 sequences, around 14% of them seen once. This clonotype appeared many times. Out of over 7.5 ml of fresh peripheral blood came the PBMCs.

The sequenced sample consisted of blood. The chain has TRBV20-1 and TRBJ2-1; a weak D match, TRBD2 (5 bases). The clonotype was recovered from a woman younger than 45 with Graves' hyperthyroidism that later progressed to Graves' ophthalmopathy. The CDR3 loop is CSARDFEGRSYNEQFF. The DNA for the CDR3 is TGCAGTGCTAGAGATTTCGAGGGTCGCTCCTACAATGAGCAGTTCTTC.